Listed here are 30 T cell receptor beta chains from one sample, sequenced in a study of response to subunit inactivated influenza vaccine. From the RT-PCR reads, TCRdb called clonotypes with MiXCR, one entry per CDR3 protein. The sample lists about 700,000 distinct CDR3 sequences, about 14% occurring once. Specimen: PBMCs from blood, collected less than 15 days before vaccination. The origin of the receptors is a man aged 45-65 years who received an inactivated influenza vaccine.

This clonotype came up once. The rearrangement joins TRBV27 to TRBJ2-3; no firm D call. The CDR3 length is 12 residues. V was trimmed by 5 bases and J by 7 bases, leaving 10 bases between them. From germline, CDR1 is MNHEY and CDR2 SMNVEV (reference sequence). The CDR3 coding sequence is TGTGCCAGCAGTCCCCTAGATCATACGCAGTATTTT. This encodes CASSPLDHTQYF.

The gene calls are TRBV25-1 and TRBJ2-1; perhaps TRBD1 as D (7 bases). The CDR3 length is 18 residues. Germline V CDR1 and CDR2: MGHDK, SYGVNS. V gave up 2 bases and J gave up 9 bases, with 26 bases separating them. Here the CDR3 DNA reads TGTGCCAGCAGTGAAACGCTCCCACGGACAGGAGGGGTGGGTGAGCAGTTCTTC. Protein: CASSETLPRTGGVGEQFF.

This clonotype was counted at least ten times. The V gene is TRBV18, the J gene TRBJ2-2; a weak D match, TRBD1 (6 bases). Germline-derived CDR1 and CDR2 are KGHSH and LQKENI. The CDR3 has 15 amino acids. Trimming stripped 2 bases from V and 2 bases from J, with 9 bases between. The CDR3 spells CASSPRQANTGELFF. Written as DNA, the CDR3 is TGTGCCAGCTCACCAAGACAGGCCAACACCGGGGAGCTGTTTTTT.

V and J are TRBV28 and TRBJ2-1; no clear D gene. CDR3 length equals 16 residues. Trimming took 5 bases from V and 7 from J, leaving 21 bases between them. Germline V CDR1 and CDR2: MDHEN, SYDVKM. CDR3 DNA: TGTGCCAGCAGTACACCAACCTTTGAGTCGAGGAATGAGCAGTTCTTC. Protein: CASSTPTFESRNEQFF.

The chain has TRBV20-1 and TRBJ1-2; D remains ambiguous. This CDR3 spans 10 amino acids. Looked up from germline, CDR1 is DFQATT and CDR2 is SNEGSKA (reference sequence). The ends were cut back, 6 bases at V and 8 bases at J, with 10 bases in the middle. CDR3 amino acids: CSAGPIGYTF. The CDR3 coding sequence is TGCAGTGCCGGGCCTATCGGCTACACCTTC.

This clonotype was seen only once. The chain links TRBV28 to TRBJ1-4; 10 bases map to TRBD1. CDR1 and CDR2 from the germline V gene are MDHEN and SYDVKM. This CDR3 has 14 residues. V was clipped by 10 bases and J by 12 bases; unmatched bases: 14. The CDR3 sequence: CATRADRGTEELFF. CDR3 coding DNA: TGTGCCACGAGGGCGGACAGGGGGACGGAAGAACTGTTTTTT.

The chain uses TRBV27 and TRBJ1-2, with D perhaps matching TRBD1 (5 bases). The CDR3 consists of 15 residues. Germline lookup yields CDR1 MNHEY and CDR2 SMNVEV (reference sequence). V was shortened by 7 bases and J by 0 bases, with 15 bases between the two germline ends. The CDR3 DNA reads as TGTGCCAGCAAGAGCGGGGGACTAACTAACTATGGCTACACCTTC. It codes for CASKSGGLTNYGYTF.

This clonotype was detected many times. The gene calls are TRBV7-2 and TRBJ1-1; TRBD1 agrees at 7 bases. The V gene end was trimmed by 5 bases and the J gene end by 1 base; junction bases not matched to a gene: 4. The CDR3 extends over 14 amino acids. CDR1 SGHTA and CDR2 FQGNSA come from the germline V gene. The CDR3 DNA sequence: TGTGCCAGCAGCCTCAACAGGGGGAACACTGAAGCTTTCTTT. Translating it yields CASSLNRGNTEAFF. The complete variable domain, with remaining parts taken from reference TRBV7-2 and TRBJ1-1, reads GAGVSQSPSNKVTEKGKDVELRCDPISGHTALYWYRQSLGQGLEFLIYFQGNSAPDKSGLPSDRFSAERTGGSVSTLTIQRTQQEDSAVYLCASSLNRGNTEAFFGQGTRLTVV.

This clonotype was observed at least ten times. The V gene is TRBV19, the J gene TRBJ1-1, with D unresolved. The CDR3 sequence is 13 residues long. The germline CDR1 and CDR2 sequences are LNHDA and SQIVND (reference sequence). V was shortened by 4 bases and J by 2 bases, with 8 bases between the two germline ends. The CDR3 DNA follows: TGTGCCAGTAGTACACAGATAAACACTGAAGCTTTCTTT. Translating it yields CASSTQINTEAFF. Based on the CDR3 plus reference TRBV19 and TRBJ1-1, the full variable domain is DGGITQSPKYLFRKEGQNVTLSCEQNLNHDAMYWYRQDPGQGLRLIYYSQIVNDFQKGDIAEGYSVSREKKESFPLTVTSAQKNPTAFYLCASSTQINTEAFFGQGTRLTVV.

This clonotype was counted ten times or more. The J gene is TRBJ2-5, the V gene TRBV5-1, with D hard to call. V lost 0 bases to trimming and J lost 5 bases, with 5 bases between them. CDR1 SGHRS and CDR2 YFSETQ come from the germline V gene. This CDR3 has 12 amino acids. CDR3 sequence: CASSLARETQYF. The DNA for the CDR3 is TGCGCCAGCAGCTTGGCACGGGAGACCCAGTACTTC. Full variable domain (missing parts from reference TRBV5-1 and TRBJ2-5): KAGVTQTPRYLIKTRGQQVTLSCSPISGHRSVSWYQQTPGQGLQFLFEYFSETQRNKGNFPGRFSGRQFSNSRSEMNVSTLELGDSALYLCASSLARETQYFGPGTRLLVL.

CDR3 sequence: CASSKVQDTEAFF. DNA of the CDR3: TGTGCCAGCAGCAAGGTTCAAGACACTGAAGCTTTCTTT. The chain has TRBV7-9 and TRBJ1-1; no firm D call. The CDR3 is 13 amino acids. Trimming pared 5 bases from V and 3 bases from J, leaving 10 bases between. Germline V gene lookup returns CDR1 SEHNR and CDR2 FQNEAQ (reference sequence).

There are a few counts of this clonotype. V gene TRBV24-1 combines with J gene TRBJ2-1; D possibly corresponds to TRBD1 (5 bases). The germline gives CDR1 KGHDR, CDR2 SFDVKD. V lost 8 bases and J 5 bases, leaving 12 bases between the germline ends. This CDR3 region has 13 residues. The chain's CDR3 is CATTDRINNEQFF. The CDR3 nucleotides read TGTGCCACCACTGACAGAATAAACAATGAGCAGTTCTTC.

This clonotype is a singleton in its sample. This chain uses TRBV20-1 with TRBJ2-1, with D perhaps TRBD2 (5 bases). The length of the CDR3 is 13 residues. The V gene lost 6 bases and the J gene lost 9 bases, with 18 bases spanning the gap. CDR1 DFQATT and CDR2 SNEGSKA come from the germline V gene (reference sequence). In nucleotides, the CDR3 is TGCAGTGCCCCTTTCACGTACGGAGGTGAGCAGTTCTTC. As protein: CSAPFTYGGEQFF.

This clonotype was counted only a few times. The V and J genes are TRBV10-3 and TRBJ1-3; 8 bases align to TRBD1. In germline, CDR1 is ENHRY, CDR2 SYGVKD. This CDR3 contains 16 residues. Unmatched junction bases numbered 7, after V lost 4 bases and J lost 2 bases. The CDR3 region is CAISVDRGAAGNTIYF. CDR3 nucleotides: TGTGCCATCAGTGTCGACAGGGGAGCGGCTGGAAACACCATATATTTT.

J is TRBJ2-7 and V is TRBV11-2; TRBD2 is a possible D gene (6 bases). With 5 bases removed from V and 3 bases from J, the gap between germline ends came to 11 bases. Germline V gene data show CDR1 as SGHAT and CDR2 as FQNNGV. This CDR3 has 13 residues. The CDR3 loop is CASSMTSYYEQYF. For the CDR3, the DNA is TGTGCCAGCAGCATGACTAGTTACTACGAGCAGTACTTC.

This clonotype was detected a few times. This sequence joins TRBV18 and TRBJ1-3; 7 bases map to TRBD1. The CDR3 has 15 residues. CDR1 KGHSH and CDR2 LQKENI come from the germline V gene. Losses at the gene ends were 3 bases for V and 3 bases for J; bases not matched to a gene: 5. CDR3 bases: TGTGCCAGCTCACCGAAACAGGGGAGTGGAAACACCATATATTTT. This sequence encodes CASSPKQGSGNTIYF.

This clonotype has only a few counts. CDR3 sequence reads: CASSQWTGNGEQYF. Written as DNA, the CDR3 is TGCGCCAGCAGCCAATGGACAGGGAACGGCGAGCAGTACTTC. V and J are TRBV4-3 and TRBJ2-7; 8 bases are a match to TRBD1. Germline V gene lookup returns CDR1 LGHNA and CDR2 YSLEER. The trim removed 2 bases at V and 6 bases at J, leaving 6 bases unmatched. The CDR3 has 14 amino acids.

The genes are TRBV19 and TRBJ1-5; no definite D call. The CDR3 spans 13 residues. Germline CDR1 is LNHDA and CDR2 is SQIVND (reference sequence). V dropped 2 bases and J dropped 7 bases, with 9 bases sitting between them. In DNA form, the CDR3 reads TGTGCCAGTAGTATACGCCTCCAGCAGCCCCAGCATTTT. This gives the protein CASSIRLQQPQHF.

This clonotype was seen more than once but under ten times. The chain uses TRBV10-3 and TRBJ1-4; D is unclear. The CDR3 has 14 residues. Germline assignment: CDR1 ENHRY and CDR2 SYGVKD. The V end was cut by 10 bases, the J end by 5 bases, with 17 bases between. The CDR3 loop reads CASRDAERNEKLFF. In DNA form, the CDR3 reads TGTGCCAGCCGCGACGCTGAAAGAAATGAAAAACTGTTTTTT.

The V and J genes are TRBV6-5 and TRBJ2-7; no clear D. This CDR3 comprises 12 residues. V was trimmed by 8 bases and J by 3 bases, leaving 11 bases between them. Germline V CDR1 and CDR2: MNHEY, SVGAGI. The CDR3 region is CASRSDFYEQYF. The CDR3, as DNA: TGTGCCAGCCGAAGCGACTTCTACGAGCAGTACTTC.

The chain recombines TRBV7-9 with TRBJ2-1; no firm D call. In germline, CDR1 is SEHNR, CDR2 FQNEAQ (reference sequence). The CDR3 extends over 15 amino acids. The V and J ends lost 0 bases and 6 bases respectively, with 12 bases between them. The CDR3 bases are TGTGCCAGCAGCTTAGCGTCCCGGAGCGCCAATGAGCAGTTCTTC. It translates to CASSLASRSANEQFF.

This chain connects TRBV12-3 or TRBV12-4 to TRBJ2-1; 10 bases agree with TRBD1. Germline trimming cut 6 bases from V and 10 bases from J; bases unmatched to any gene: 6. This CDR3 contains 13 residues. CDR3 coding DNA: TGTGCCAGCAGCCCGACAGGGGGCAAGGAGCAGTTCTTC. Translating gives CASSPTGGKEQFF.

This clonotype was detected only a few times. CDR3 residues: CSADRLREETQYF. The CDR3 DNA reads TGCAGCGCCGATAGATTAAGGGAAGAGACCCAGTACTTC. This chain links TRBV29-1 with TRBJ2-5; no clear D. V was trimmed by 7 bases and J by 3 bases, leaving 15 bases between them. The CDR3 is 13 residues long. Germline V lookup: CDR1 SQVTM, CDR2 ANQGSEA.

A few counts support this clonotype. The chain couples TRBV12-3 or TRBV12-4 to TRBJ2-3; D is ambiguous. V was cut by 4 bases and J by 2 bases, with 7 bases left in between. The CDR3 totals 13 residues. CDR3 nucleotide sequence: TGTGCCAGCAGTTCCCCTGTCACAGATACGCAGTATTTT. This gives the protein CASSSPVTDTQYF.

This clonotype has just a few counts. J is TRBJ2-7 and V is TRBV27; tentatively, D is TRBD1 or TRBD2 (5 bases each). V gave up 5 bases and J gave up 1 base, with 21 bases separating them. This CDR3 region has 17 residues. The germline V gene encodes CDR1 MNHEY and CDR2 SMNVEV (reference sequence). Here the CDR3 reads CASSPRVFEGLSYEQYF. In DNA, the CDR3 is TGTGCCAGCAGTCCCCGCGTTTTTGAGGGGCTATCCTACGAGCAGTACTTC.

This chain joins TRBV23-1 and TRBJ2-1; 7 bases are shared with TRBD1. TRBV23-1 is known as an ORF, though its function is uncertain. The CDR3 loop spans 14 amino acids. Unmatched junction bases numbered 9, after V lost 8 bases and J lost 5 bases. CDR3 sequence reads: CASPGQVPNNEQFF. The CDR3 bases are TGCGCCAGCCCCGGACAGGTCCCAAACAATGAGCAGTTCTTC.

The chain uses TRBV4-3 and TRBJ2-1; possibly TRBD1 or TRBD2 for D (5 bases each). Looked up from germline, CDR1 is LGHNA and CDR2 is YSLEER. The CDR3 is made up of 16 amino acids. V lost 1 base, J lost 3 bases, and 13 bases lay in between. The CDR3 nucleotides read TGCGCCAGCAGCCAAGGGAGGACGGGGCGCTACAATGAGCAGTTCTTC. Protein product: CASSQGRTGRYNEQFF.

As regards this clonotype: The CDR3 carries no conserved terminal phenylalanine or tryptophan, so it likely arises from a read error. The chain links TRBV15 to TRBJ2-1; D might be TRBD2 (7 bases). The V gene lost 0 bases and the J gene lost 5 bases, with 11 bases spanning the gap. Germline V gene data show CDR1 as LNHNV and CDR2 as YYDKDF (reference sequence). CDR3 length equals 15 residues. The CDR3 bases are TGTGCCACCAGCAGAGATAGGGGGGGGAACAATGAGCAGTTCATC. As protein: CATSRDRGGNNEQFI.

There are many counts of this clonotype. This CDR3 is CASSGAPRAGELFF. CDR3 nucleotide sequence: TGTGCCAGCAGCGGAGCCCCGAGGGCCGGGGAGCTGTTTTTT. The chain is built from TRBV3-1 and TRBJ2-2; possible D gene TRBD2, 5 bases. Per germline, CDR1 LGHDT and CDR2 YNNKEL (reference sequence). The V end lost 5 bases, the J end lost 6 bases, and 13 bases lay between the germline ends. This CDR3 spans 14 amino acids.

This clonotype was counted only a few times. CDR3 nucleotides: TGTGCCAGTACGGAGTTTGCAACTAATGAAAAACTGTTTTTT. It is translated as CASTEFATNEKLFF. The rearrangement uses TRBV27 and TRBJ1-4; D unresolved. The CDR3 runs 14 residues. CDR1 MNHEY and CDR2 SMNVEV come from the germline V gene (reference sequence). V was cut by 9 bases and J by 0 bases, with 11 bases left in between.